The next 7 T cell receptor beta chains were all read from a single sample in a study of patients and donors after allogeneic stem cell transplantation. TCRdb called the RT-PCR reads again in MiXCR, with one record for every CDR3 protein. This table holds about 960,000 distinct CDR3 sequences, more than 15% found once. The sample comprised blood, either unsorted or a sorted T cell fraction (not recorded which). The receptor source for this set is a human donor who was either an allogeneic HSCT recipient or a stem cell or donor lymphocyte infusion donor (not recorded which). It is not recorded whose cells these are; they may come from a transplant donor.

This clonotype was observed many times. The CDR3 bases are TGTGCCAGCAGCCAAGCAGGAAACACCGGGGAGCTGTTTTTT. Translating it yields CASSQAGNTGELFF. This sequence joins TRBV3-1 and TRBJ2-2, with D unresolved. This CDR3 spans 14 amino acids. V was cut by 1 base and J by 2 bases, with 5 bases left in between. The germline gives CDR1 LGHDT, CDR2 YNNKEL (reference sequence).

The CDR3 DNA is TGCGCCAGCAGTCCCGGGGGGCCAAGAACAGATACGCAGTATTTT. Translating it yields CASSPGGPRTDTQYF. The genes are TRBV4-3 and TRBJ2-3, with D possibly being TRBD2 (7 bases). The CDR3 runs to 15 residues. Germline CDR1 and CDR2: LGHNA and YSLEER. V dropped 6 bases and J dropped 3 bases, with 16 bases sitting between them.

This clonotype was seen a single time. The chain links TRBV4-2 to TRBJ1-1; the D gene is possibly TRBD1 (6 bases). V gave up 3 bases and J gave up 1 base, with 12 bases separating them. The CDR3 is made up of 15 amino acids. Germline values: CDR1 LGHNA, CDR2 YNFKEQ. The CDR3 nucleotides read TGTGCCAGCAGCCATTACAGGGTGGGGAACACTGAAGCTTTCTTT. Protein: CASSHYRVGNTEAFF.

This clonotype has more than one count but fewer than ten. V and J are TRBV6-2 or TRBV6-3 and TRBJ2-3; 11 bases are shared with TRBD2. The CDR3 is made up of 14 amino acids. Germline CDR1 MNHEY, CDR2 SVGEGT. The junction had 1 base not matched to a gene; V was cut back by 2 bases and J by 6 bases. The CDR3 region is CASSYGTSGDTQYF. The CDR3 DNA follows: TGTGCCAGCAGTTACGGGACTAGCGGCGATACGCAGTATTTT.

The chain recombines TRBV12-3 or TRBV12-4 with TRBJ1-6, with D possibly being TRBD1 (6 bases). V was clipped by 4 bases and J by 9 bases, with 10 bases between them. The CDR3 sequence is 13 residues long. CDR3 nucleotide sequence: TGTGCCAGCAGTTCGACAGGCATTTCACCCCTCCACTTT. Amino acid sequence: CASSSTGISPLHF.

This clonotype turned up a few times. The rearrangement links TRBV10-3 to TRBJ2-3; 7 bases are shared with TRBD1. The CDR3 runs 17 residues. Per the germline V gene, CDR1 is ENHRY and CDR2 is SYGVKD. The junction had 10 bases not matched to a gene; V was cut back by 4 bases and J by 0 bases. This CDR3 reads CAISGPGQRSSTDTQYF. In nucleotides, the CDR3 is TGTGCCATCAGTGGACCGGGACAGAGGTCTAGCACAGATACGCAGTATTTT.

This clonotype was counted a few times. This chain uses TRBV9 with TRBJ2-7; tentative D call: TRBD2 (7 bases). From germline, CDR1 is SGDLS and CDR2 YYNGEE. CDR3 length: 15 residues. Trimming pared 6 bases from V and 2 bases from J, leaving 18 bases between. The CDR3 loop reads CASTPDGGLTYEQYF. In DNA form, the CDR3 reads TGTGCCAGCACCCCGGACGGGGGGCTAACCTACGAGCAGTACTTC.